The source of this T cell receptor (beta chain) is a study of T cells after yellow fever vaccination (dated 2019 in TCRdb). As for the study more broadly: The SMART-Seq v4 Ultra Low Input RNA kit was used to prepare libraries from fractions with low cell numbers. Two healthy male donors, one aged 18 to 30 and one aged 30 to 40 years, were included in the cohort. Blood was drawn at multiple timepoints before and after primary and secondary immunization, with bulk PBMC replicates and cell subsets isolated. To follow T-cell clones before and after primary and booster YFV17D yellow fever vaccination, bulk TCR alpha and beta repertoires were sequenced over time. Study-level results and caveats: Computational filtering was required because FACS-sorted repertoires could contain abundant contaminating clonotypes from the bulk population. A small share of clonotypes occurred in both CD4 and CD8 compartments, likely arising from convergent recombination. The study included only a couple of donors, which limits how far the findings can be generalized. Compared with the primary T-cell response, the secondary T-cell response was faster but weaker, reaching its peak on day 5 rather than on day 15. After the booster, most clones that had expanded after primary vaccination were detected again (approximately 95% of CD4 and around nine tenths of CD8), suggesting broad maintenance of memory.

Sequencing used an Illumina NovaSeq 6000. TCR cDNA was made using 5'RACE template switching, a step that added a universal primer site and unique molecular identifiers. Priming of cDNA synthesis was performed from both the TCR alpha and TCR beta constant segments. Library amplification involved two PCR steps, and the second step added sample barcodes and sequencing adapters. Sequencing of the libraries was done on either Illumina HiSeq 2500 (2x100 bp) or NovaSeq (2x150 bp). Regarding the original processing steps: Demultiplexing of reads and collapsing into UMI consensus sequences were performed with MIGEC, and V(D)J alignment was carried out with MiXCR. Vaccine-responding clonotypes were defined with edgeR using replicate PBMC samples, requiring FDR below 0.01 and a log2 fold change above 5 up to day 15. Each bulk clonotype received a CD4 or CD8 identity based on whether the sequenced CD4 or CD8 repertoire contained that clonotype at higher abundance. Through fastp at Q25 and MiXCR, TCRdb rebuilt clones from the public reads, retaining in-frame beta chains. A single entry per CDR3 protein holds the most common genes and DNA from its merged rows. The V and J calls were not made by the authors but by TCRdb's processing. This sample holds about 220,000 distinct CDR3 sequences; 3% to 4% were observed only once. Approximately 3.5% of the sample rests with the top ten.

Germline trimming: 7 bases from V, 0 bases from J; junction bases outside gene matches: 14. Spanning cysteine to phenylalanine, the CDR3 consists of 18 amino acids. The read is trimmed to its CDR3 DNA, 54 bases read in frame from base 1. Per the publication, the treatment or condition label means: live attenuated yellow fever vaccine strain. A standard Ficoll-Paque protocol was used to isolate PBMCs from peripheral blood. Dynabeads CD4 and CD8 positive selection kits were used to isolate the CD4 and CD8 T-cell fractions. TriZol was used to extract RNA from bulk PBMCs, from CD4 and CD8 fractions, and from dextramer-positive and dextramer-negative fractions. With regard to this clonotype: Its antigen is not yet known. No clone much larger than this one lies a single base away; base qualities are absent.

The rearranged chain carries TRBV12-3 or TRBV12-4 and TRBJ2-1, and TRBD1 matches 8 of the central bases. Here the sequenced sample was CD4+ T cells sorted from PBMCs, taken 10 days after the yellow fever booster vaccination. This clonotype was sampled from a man between 18 and 35 years old who received the YFV17D yellow fever vaccine. The DNA is as follows: TGTGCCAGCAATAACAGGGGGGCAGAAAAGAGCTCCTACAATGAGCAGTTCTTC. Translated, it gives CASNNRGAEKSSYNEQFF.